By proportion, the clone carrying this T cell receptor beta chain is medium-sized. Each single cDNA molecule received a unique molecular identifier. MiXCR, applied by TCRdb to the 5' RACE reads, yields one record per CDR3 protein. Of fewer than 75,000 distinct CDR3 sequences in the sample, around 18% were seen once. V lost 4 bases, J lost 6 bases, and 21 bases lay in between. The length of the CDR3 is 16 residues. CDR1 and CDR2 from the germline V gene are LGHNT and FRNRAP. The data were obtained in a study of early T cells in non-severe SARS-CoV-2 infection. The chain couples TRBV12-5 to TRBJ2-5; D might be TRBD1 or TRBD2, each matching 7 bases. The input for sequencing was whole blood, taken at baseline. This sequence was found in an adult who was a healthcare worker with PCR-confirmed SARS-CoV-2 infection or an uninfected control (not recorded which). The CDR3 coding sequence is TGTGCTAGTGGTTCTTCCTCAGGGGGGGGGTCGCAGACCCAGTACTTC. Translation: CASGSSSGGGSQTQYF.